The T cell receptor (beta chain) under discussion was sequenced for a study of T cells in Graves' hyperthyroidism and ophthalmopathy. TCR beta CDR3 region amplification was performed from RNA transcripts. HTBI primers were used for first-round RT-PCR of the TCR CDR3. TCRdb redid the calling of the multiplex PCR reads with MiXCR, one entry per CDR3 protein. The profile covers over 700,000 distinct CDR3 sequences, with over 35% appearing a single time and around 30% taken by the ten largest. With 5 bases clipped from V and 7 bases from J, the junction kept 9 bases outside the gene matches. Germline values: CDR1 LNHDA, CDR2 SQIVND (reference sequence). The CDR3 length is 14 residues.

The sample taken for sequencing was blood. The sequence derives from a woman in her thirties or forties with Graves' hyperthyroidism. The chain employs TRBV19 and TRBJ2-7, with TRBD1 matching over 9 bases. Written as DNA, the CDR3 is TGTGCCAGTAGTTTCGGACAGGGGCGAGGGGAGCAGTACTTC. Protein: CASSFGQGRGEQYF.